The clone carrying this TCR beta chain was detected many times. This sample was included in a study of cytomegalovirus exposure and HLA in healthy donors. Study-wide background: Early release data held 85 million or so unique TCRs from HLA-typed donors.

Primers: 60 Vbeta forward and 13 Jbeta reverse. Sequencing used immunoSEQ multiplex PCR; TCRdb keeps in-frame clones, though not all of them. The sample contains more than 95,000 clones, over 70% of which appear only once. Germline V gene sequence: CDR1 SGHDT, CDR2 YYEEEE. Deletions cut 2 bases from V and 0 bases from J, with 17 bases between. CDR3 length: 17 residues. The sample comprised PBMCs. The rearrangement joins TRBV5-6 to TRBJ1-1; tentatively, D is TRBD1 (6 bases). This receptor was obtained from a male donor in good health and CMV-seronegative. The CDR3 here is CASSLTGNPLLNTEAFF. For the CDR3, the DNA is TGTGCCAGCAGCTTAACAGGGAATCCGCTATTGAACACTGAAGCTTTCTTT.